This T cell receptor (beta chain) was identified during a study of type 1 regulatory T cells. Study as a whole: An in vitro protocol generated T-allo10, a Tr1-enriched, alloantigen-specific CD4 T cell product.

Via MiXCR, TCRdb re-called the reads, giving one row per CDR3 protein. The table includes just over 14,000 distinct CDR3 sequences, roughly an eighth detected once. This CDR3 contains 14 residues. Looked up from germline, CDR1 is SGHTA and CDR2 is FQGTGA. Trimming left V 6 bases short and J 6 bases short, with 12 bases between. This clonotype is deemed medium-sized (0.01 to 0.1%). Its cognate antigen is unknown. This receptor was obtained from a human donor in good health. Specimen: cultured T cells, either the whole culture or a sorted T cell fraction (not recorded which). The gene calls are TRBV7-3 and TRBJ1-6; tentative D call: TRBD1 (5 bases). The CDR3: CASSDSDFNSPLHF. Written as DNA, the CDR3 is TGTGCCAGCAGTGACAGCGATTTTAATTCACCCCTCCACTTT.